The 7 T cell receptor beta chains listed next were all sequenced from one sample in a study of CD8+ T cells in alopecia areata. The sequencing template was cDNA reverse transcribed from extracted RNA. The table came from immunoSEQ multiplex PCR; TCRdb's copy has only in-frame clones and leaves some out. Altogether 110,000 to 150,000 clones are present, around 49% being singletons, with the ten largest covering 0.85% to 1%. Specimen: CD4+ T cells sorted from blood, collected at week 0. The origin of the receptors is a human donor with alopecia areata.

The chain joins TRBV9 to TRBJ2-2; either TRBD1 or TRBD2 may fit D (5 bases each). This CDR3 is built from 16 residues. The V end lost 5 bases, the J end lost 4 bases, and 18 bases lay between the germline ends. The germline V gene has CDR1 SGDLS and CDR2 YYNGEE. CDR3 sequence (DNA): TGTGCCAGCAGTGACGCTCGGGACGACTTCACCGGGGAGCTGTTTTTT. Encoded protein: CASSDARDDFTGELFF.

This sequence joins TRBV29-1 and TRBJ2-3; TRBD2 matches 10 bases. V dropped 5 bases and J dropped 5; count of bases not matched to a gene: 13. Germline V gives CDR1 SQVTM, CDR2 ANQGSEA. The CDR3 is 16 amino acids. CDR3 sequence (DNA): TGCAGCGTTCTCCTGGCTAGCGGGAGTATTATAGATACGCAGTATTTT. Its translation: CSVLLASGSIIDTQYF.

The chain is built from TRBV29-1 and TRBJ2-1; 12 bases map to TRBD2. The germline gives CDR1 SQVTM, CDR2 ANQGSEA. Unmatched junction bases numbered 6, after V lost 3 bases and J lost 6 bases. The CDR3 has 15 amino acids. The CDR3 spells CSVDPGLAGSNEQFF. CDR3 nucleotide sequence: TGCAGCGTTGATCCCGGACTAGCGGGGAGCAATGAGCAGTTCTTC.

This clone was seen only once. The V and J genes are TRBV29-1 and TRBJ2-7; TRBD2 matches at 10 bases. V shed 6 bases, J shed 0 bases, and the junction held 2 bases outside the gene matches. The CDR3 contains 13 residues. Germline V CDR1 and CDR2: SQVTM, ANQGSEA. The CDR3 reads CSVLAGGSYEQYF. The CDR3 region has the DNA TGCAGCGTGTTAGCGGGAGGCTCCTACGAGCAGTACTTC.

In this sample, this clone turned up a few times. This chain joins TRBV29-1 and TRBJ2-5, with 7 bases matching TRBD2. The germline gives CDR1 SQVTM, CDR2 ANQGSEA. The CDR3 runs to 17 residues. With 6 bases clipped from V and 4 bases from J, the junction kept 20 bases outside the gene matches. The CDR3 bases are TGCAGCGTAAAAGGAGGGGCTAGCGGAAAAAGCCCAGAGACCCAGTACTTC. It is translated as CSVKGGASGKSPETQYF.

This sequence joins TRBV7-6 and TRBJ2-7, with D perhaps TRBD1 or TRBD2 (5 bases each). Germline assignment: CDR1 SGHVS and CDR2 FNYEAQ. CDR3 size: 13 residues. Between the trimmed V and J ends, which lost 4 bases and 6 bases, there was a span of 13 bases. CDR3 protein: CASSSVTGPEQYF. The DNA for the CDR3 is TGTGCCAGCAGCTCGGTTACGGGGCCCGAGCAGTACTTC.

This clone was seen a few times. The CDR3 DNA sequence: TGCAGCGTTGTATCAGGGGAGGGCAATCAGCCCCAGCATTTT. It is translated as CSVVSGEGNQPQHF. V gene TRBV29-1 combines with J gene TRBJ1-5, with a tentative D call TRBD1 (6 bases). Trimming took off 4 bases at V and 2 bases at J, with 12 bases between the two ends. The CDR3 length is 14 residues. CDR1 and CDR2 (germline): SQVTM, ANQGSEA.